The 30 T cell receptor beta chains in this list originate from one sample, sequenced in a study of T cell changes during pregnancy in multiple sclerosis. Data came from immunoSEQ multiplex PCR; TCRdb stores just in-frame clones and leaves some out. The data contain around 96,000 clones, approximately 92% of them singletons. This sample comprised peripheral blood, obtained in the first trimester of pregnancy. These receptors all stem from a female donor with multiple sclerosis, enrolled in a pregnancy study.

The chain joins TRBV5-1 to TRBJ2-7, with D possibly matching TRBD1 (6 bases). The CDR3 sequence is 15 residues long. Germline loops: CDR1 SGHRS, CDR2 YFSETQ. Trimming removed 3 bases from V and 6 bases from J, with 19 bases in between. This CDR3 is CASSYRTAQGAEQYF. Written as DNA, the CDR3 is TGCGCCAGCAGCTACCGGACAGCCCAGGGTGCCGAGCAGTACTTC.

This clone was recorded only once. The J gene is TRBJ2-7, the V gene TRBV6-1; D might be TRBD2 (6 bases). The CDR3 is 14 amino acids. V lost 9 bases, J lost 0 bases, and 15 bases lay in between. The germline V gene encodes CDR1 MNHNS and CDR2 SASEGT. The CDR3 nucleotides read TGTGCCAGTGATACGGGACTGAGCTCCTACGAGCAGTACTTC. Protein product: CASDTGLSSYEQYF.

This chain uses TRBV5-1 with TRBJ1-1; D might be TRBD1 (6 bases). The CDR3 sequence is 14 residues long. The V and J ends lost 4 bases and 1 base respectively, with 11 bases between them. Germline CDR1 and CDR2: SGHRS and YFSETQ. CDR3 DNA sequence: TGCGCCAGCAGCGGTACAGGGACGAACACTGAAGCTTTCTTT. Amino acids: CASSGTGTNTEAFF.

This clone has just a few counts. This chain uses TRBV11-3 with TRBJ1-1; 7 bases are shared with TRBD1. Germline CDR1 is SGHNT and CDR2 is YENEEA. This CDR3 spans 14 amino acids. Trimming took 4 bases from V and 5 from J; bases not matched to a gene: 7. The CDR3 sequence: CASSSWTGRTEAFF. CDR3 nucleotides: TGTGCCAGCAGCTCGTGGACAGGTCGGACTGAAGCTTTCTTT.

The CDR3 is CASGPTGTGIYEQYF. The CDR3 coding sequence is TGTGCCAGCGGGCCTACCGGGACAGGGATTTACGAGCAGTACTTC. The chain is built from TRBV6-6 and TRBJ2-7; 9 bases are shared with TRBD1. Unmatched junction bases numbered 12, after V lost 8 bases and J lost 4 bases. The CDR3 is 15 residues long. Germline CDR1 MNHNY, CDR2 SVGAGI (reference sequence).

The genes are TRBV11-3 and TRBJ2-2; D may be TRBD1 (6 bases). Germline V gene sequence: CDR1 SGHNT, CDR2 YENEEA. V was shortened by 4 bases and J by 7 bases, with 13 bases between the two germline ends. The CDR3 loop spans 14 amino acids. CDR3 nucleotide sequence: TGTGCCAGCAGCTCGATAGGGGGAAACGGGGAGCTGTTTTTT. Amino acid sequence: CASSSIGGNGELFF.

This sequence joins TRBV18 and TRBJ2-5; D remains ambiguous. The CDR3 totals 14 residues. Germline V gene data show CDR1 as KGHSH and CDR2 as LQKENI. With 0 bases removed from V and 1 base from J, the gap between germline ends came to 6 bases. The CDR3 region is CASSPPNSQETQYF. CDR3 in DNA: TGTGCCAGCTCACCACCCAACAGCCAAGAGACCCAGTACTTC.

This clone was counted ten times or more. J is TRBJ1-1 and V is TRBV5-1; 9 bases align to TRBD1. The CDR3 length is 17 residues. Trimming took 4 bases from V and 0 from J; bases not matched to a gene: 10. The germline V gene has CDR1 SGHRS and CDR2 YFSETQ. In nucleotides, the CDR3 is TGCGCCAGCAGCCGCGGACAGGGGAAGGGGATGAACACTGAAGCTTTCTTT. It codes for CASSRGQGKGMNTEAFF. The whole variable domain, remainder taken from reference TRBV5-1 and TRBJ1-1, is KAGVTQTPRYLIKTRGQQVTLSCSPISGHRSVSWYQQTPGQGLQFLFEYFSETQRNKGNFPGRFSGRQFSNSRSEMNVSTLELGDSALYLCASSRGQGKGMNTEAFFGQGTRLTVV.

The V gene is TRBV2, the J gene TRBJ1-2; 8 bases line up with TRBD1. The CDR3 runs 14 residues. CDR1 and CDR2 (germline): SNHLY, FYNNEI. V gave up 5 bases and J gave up 2 bases; unmatched junction bases: 4. This chain's CDR3 is CASSPRGPNYGYTF. In nucleotides, the CDR3 is TGTGCCAGCAGTCCCAGGGGGCCAAACTATGGCTACACCTTC.

The chain has TRBV4-1 and TRBJ2-3; TRBD2 matches 8 bases. This CDR3 is built from 17 residues. V was pared by 5 bases and J by 4 bases, with 14 bases of the junction left unmatched. CDR1 MGHRA and CDR2 YSYEKL come from the germline V gene. CDR3 sequence reads: CASSALWDIAGPDTQYF. CDR3 bases: TGCGCCAGCAGCGCCCTCTGGGATATAGCGGGGCCAGATACGCAGTATTTT.

This chain joins TRBV7-9 and TRBJ1-1; D is uncertain. CDR3 length equals 13 residues. Trimming pared 5 bases from V and 10 bases from J, leaving 17 bases between. Germline V CDR1 and CDR2: SEHNR, FQNEAQ (reference sequence). CDR3 in DNA: TGTGCCAGCAGCCCCCCTTTGGGAGTGGGAGCTTTCTTT. This encodes CASSPPLGVGAFF.

The rearrangement joins TRBV6-1 to TRBJ1-1; 7 bases agree with TRBD1. The CDR3 runs 13 residues. The J segment lost 1 base and the V segment lost 10 bases, leaving 6 bases of the junction unmatched. Germline loops: CDR1 MNHNS, CDR2 SASEGT. In nucleotides, the CDR3 is TGTGCCAACAGACAGGGACCGAACACTGAAGCTTTCTTT. The encoded protein is CANRQGPNTEAFF.

The J gene is TRBJ1-6, the V gene TRBV5-4; 11 bases are shared with TRBD1. CDR1 and CDR2 (germline): SGHNT, YYREEE (reference sequence). Trimming removed 4 bases from V and 3 bases from J; junction bases left unmatched: 3. There are 16 residues in the CDR3. In DNA, the CDR3 is TGTGCCAGCAGCCCCGGGACAGGGGGCTATAATTCACCCCTCCACTTT. It is translated as CASSPGTGGYNSPLHF. Full variable domain (missing parts from reference TRBV5-4 and TRBJ1-6): ETGVTQSPTHLIKTRGQQVTLRCSSQSGHNTVSWYQQALGQGPQFIFQYYREEENGRGNFPPRFSGLQFPNYSSELNVNALELDDSALYLCASSPGTGGYNSPLHFGNGTRLTVT.

The chain joins TRBV30 to TRBJ1-4, with D hard to call. The CDR3 is 17 amino acids. V lost 1 base and J lost 0, with 15 bases in between. CDR1 GTSNPN and CDR2 SVGIG come from the germline V gene (reference sequence). In DNA, the CDR3 is TGTGCCTGGAGTGACCCGGGAGCCCTTGCAACTAATGAAAAACTGTTTTTT. Amino acids: CAWSDPGALATNEKLFF. Full variable domain (outside the CDR3, taken from reference TRBV30 and TRBJ1-4): SQTIHQWPATLVQPVGSPLSLECTVEGTSNPNLYWYRQAAGRGLQLLFYSVGIGQISSEVPQNLSASRPQDRQFILSSKKLLLSDSGFYLCAWSDPGALATNEKLFFGSGTQLSVL.

The chain uses TRBV13 and TRBJ1-5, with D perhaps TRBD1 (6 bases). This CDR3 region has 15 residues. V was clipped by 0 bases and J by 6 bases, with 12 bases between them. Germline assignment: CDR1 PRHDT and CDR2 FYEKMQ (reference sequence). This CDR3 reads CASSLGRGGSQPQHF. The CDR3 region has the DNA TGTGCCAGCAGCTTAGGCAGGGGAGGGAGTCAGCCCCAGCATTTT.

V gene TRBV7-8 combines with J gene TRBJ1-1; weak D call: TRBD1 (6 bases). Trimming removed 5 bases from V and 0 bases from J, with 19 bases in between. CDR1 SGHVS and CDR2 FQNEAQ come from the germline V gene. The CDR3 is 17 amino acids. CDR3 coding DNA: TGTGCCAGCAGCCCTAAGGGGGACATGTTAATGAACACTGAAGCTTTCTTT. It is translated as CASSPKGDMLMNTEAFF.

This chain links TRBV6-5 with TRBJ2-7; D is perhaps TRBD1 (6 bases). The CDR3 totals 12 residues. CDR1 and CDR2 from the germline V gene are MNHEY and SVGAGI. Trimming removed 3 bases from V and 6 bases from J, with 9 bases in between. The CDR3 DNA reads TGTGCCAGCAGTTATCCACAGGGCGAGCAGTACTTC. Its translation: CASSYPQGEQYF.

The DNA for the CDR3 is TGCGCCAGCAGTGAGGTAGCCTCGGGGGGCGGCTATGGCTACACCTTC. It encodes CASSEVASGGGYGYTF. The gene calls are TRBV10-2 and TRBJ1-2; possible D gene TRBD1, 6 bases. The V end was cut by 2 bases, the J end by 4 bases, with 17 bases between. Germline V gene data show CDR1 as WSHSY and CDR2 as SAAADI. The CDR3 is made up of 16 amino acids.

This chain links TRBV27 with TRBJ2-2, with 11 bases matching TRBD2. Germline V gene sequence: CDR1 MNHEY, CDR2 SMNVEV (reference sequence). V lost 5 bases, J lost 5 bases, and 4 bases stayed unmatched. There are 15 residues in the CDR3. The CDR3 loop is CASSAPSGGTGELFF. In nucleotides, the CDR3 is TGTGCCAGCAGTGCCCCTAGCGGGGGGACCGGGGAGCTGTTTTTT.

Comments on this clone: The junction differs from germline at one of its ends, possibly a read error. The chain employs TRBV27 and TRBJ1-5; 10 bases are a match to TRBD1. Germline CDR1 MNHEY, CDR2 SMNVEV (reference sequence). This CDR3 has 13 amino acids. CDR3 loop: CASTPGGGQGLLF. CDR3 coding DNA: TGTGCCAGCACCCCAGGGGGGGGACAGGGGCTACTCTTT.

V usage is TRBV5-4 and J usage is TRBJ1-4; D gene unclear. This CDR3 comprises 13 residues. Germline assignment: CDR1 SGHNT and CDR2 YYREEE (reference sequence). Trimming took off 1 base at V and 10 bases at J, with 11 bases between the two ends. CDR3 nucleotide sequence: TGTGCCAGCAGCTTGCCCCGTTCGGGAAAACTGTTTTTT. Amino acids: CASSLPRSGKLFF.

The chain couples TRBV7-9 to TRBJ2-7, with 9 bases matching TRBD1. Germline V gives CDR1 SEHNR, CDR2 FQNEAQ (reference sequence). Germline trimming cut 4 bases from V and 2 bases from J; bases unmatched to any gene: 9. This CDR3 is 16 amino acids long. Here the CDR3 DNA reads TGTGCCAGCAGCTACCTCGGACAGGGGAGGACCTACGAGCAGTACTTC. Translating it yields CASSYLGQGRTYEQYF.

The rearrangement joins TRBV7-9 to TRBJ1-5; D may be TRBD1 (5 bases). The germline gives CDR1 SEHNR, CDR2 FQNEAQ (reference sequence). The germline V and J ends were trimmed by 5 bases and 5 bases, with 22 bases remaining between them. The CDR3 runs to 17 residues. In DNA, the CDR3 is TGTGCCAGCAGCCCCACCGGGGTTGGGGGGAGAGATCAGCCCCAGCATTTT. Translation gives CASSPTGVGGRDQPQHF.

This chain connects TRBV7-6 to TRBJ1-2, with D tentatively TRBD1 (5 bases). The CDR3 covers 14 residues. The germline V gene encodes CDR1 SGHVS and CDR2 FNYEAQ. V lost 0 bases and J 6 bases, leaving 11 bases between the germline ends. CDR3: CASSLAPGGDGYTF. CDR3 bases: TGTGCCAGCAGCTTAGCGCCCGGGGGGGATGGCTACACCTTC.

The CDR3 DNA is TGTGCCAGCAGCATCGGACTAGCGCCACAAGAGACCCAGTACTTC. Its translation is CASSIGLAPQETQYF. The gene calls are TRBV5-4 and TRBJ2-5; 9 bases are shared with TRBD2. V lost 4 bases, J lost 2 bases, and 6 bases stayed unmatched. CDR1 and CDR2 (germline): SGHNT, YYREEE (reference sequence). CDR3 size: 15 residues.

J is TRBJ2-3 and V is TRBV7-3, with TRBD2 matching 9 bases. Germline values: CDR1 SGHTA, CDR2 FQGTGA. The CDR3 runs to 17 residues. J gave up 2 bases and V 0 bases, and 6 bases lay outside the gene matches. The chain's CDR3 is CASSLTGGLALTDTQYF. DNA for the CDR3: TGTGCCAGCAGCTTAACGGGGGGACTAGCCCTCACAGATACGCAGTATTTT.

About this clone itself: A read error may produce the germline difference seen at one junction end. The chain combines TRBV16 with TRBJ1-5; TRBD1 might be the D (6 bases). Germline V gene data show CDR1 as KGHSY and CDR2 as FQNENV. The CDR3 totals 13 residues. CDR3: CASSGRTAQSQHF. The CDR3 bases are TGTGCCAGCAGCGGAAGGACAGCTCAGTCCCAGCATTTT.

This clone was counted once. J is TRBJ2-5 and V is TRBV9, with D tentatively TRBD2 (5 bases). Germline V gene sequence: CDR1 SGDLS, CDR2 YYNGEE. The V end was cut by 4 bases, the J end by 1 base, with 14 bases between. This CDR3 spans 15 amino acids. The CDR3 sequence: CASSNRRGSQETQYF. For the CDR3, the DNA is TGTGCCAGCAGCAACCGTCGGGGAAGCCAAGAGACCCAGTACTTC.

This clone was counted only a few times. This rearrangement joins TRBV9 to TRBJ1-1, with D maybe TRBD1 (5 bases). V was clipped by 4 bases and J by 1 base, with 20 bases between them. CDR1 is SGDLS and CDR2 is YYNGEE in the germline V gene. The length of the CDR3 is 17 residues. The CDR3 is CASSPTGGQASNTEAFF. In DNA, the CDR3 is TGTGCCAGCAGCCCCACAGGTGGTCAGGCGTCGAACACTGAAGCTTTCTTT.

The rearrangement uses TRBV5-6 and TRBJ2-7; TRBD1 matches 9 bases. Germline V gene data show CDR1 as SGHDT and CDR2 as YYEEEE. The CDR3 totals 14 residues. The junction had 9 bases not matched to a gene; V was cut back by 4 bases and J by 7 bases. This CDR3 reads CASSKGTGRGEQYF. The DNA for the CDR3 is TGTGCCAGCAGCAAAGGGACAGGGCGGGGAGAGCAGTACTTC.